This T cell receptor (beta chain) was obtained from a study of siplizumab effects on memory and regulatory T cells. Whole-study findings and limits: Naive T cells looked more diverse than memory cells, and they looked like major contributors to the alloresponse.

The method was immunoSEQ multiplex PCR; TCRdb's version includes in-frame clones alone and lacks a portion of them. The sample yields about 100,000 clones, about 91% seen once. This CDR3 spans 14 amino acids. Germline CDR1 and CDR2: SSHAT and FNYEAQ (reference sequence). This clone has only one observation. Antigen unknown. The junction does not match germline at one end; this may be a read error. The receptor was isolated from a human donor in good health. Some clones in this sample may be carry-over from other donors' samples. V usage is TRBV7-7 and J usage is TRBJ2-7; no reliable D call. Sequencing was performed on CD4+ T cells sorted from blood. Written as DNA, the CDR3 is TGTGCTAGCAGCTTAACCCCGCAGGCCTACGAGCAGTACTTC. Translation gives CASSLTPQAYEQYF.